What follows are 14 T cell receptor beta chains derived from one specimen sequenced in a study of T cell changes during pregnancy in multiple sclerosis. Clones were read by immunoSEQ multiplex PCR, and TCRdb kept only the in-frame ones, dropping some. The data show 84,000 or so clones, just under 95% seen once. The material sequenced was peripheral blood, taken in the third trimester of pregnancy. These receptors all come from a female donor with multiple sclerosis, enrolled in a pregnancy study.

The genes are TRBV5-1 and TRBJ2-5; 7 bases are a match to TRBD1. Germline CDR1 SGHRS, CDR2 YFSETQ. The V and J ends lost 3 bases and 3 bases, in that order; junction bases with no gene match: 8. The CDR3 is 15 residues long. CDR3 in DNA: TGCGCCAGCAGCTGGGATGGACAGGCCAAAGAGACCCAGTACTTC. Its protein is CASSWDGQAKETQYF.

The CDR3 loop is CASSLAQGTDTQYF. DNA for the CDR3: TGCGCCAGCAGCTTGGCCCAGGGCACAGATACGCAGTATTTT. The chain carries TRBV5-1 and TRBJ2-3, with D uncertain. Germline V gene lookup returns CDR1 SGHRS and CDR2 YFSETQ. The CDR3 is 14 residues long. Trimming removed 0 bases from V and 1 base from J, with 6 bases in between.

The rearrangement joins TRBV11-3 to TRBJ2-5, with D possibly being TRBD1 (5 bases). Trimming removed 4 bases at V and 2 bases at J, with 14 bases between. The germline V gene has CDR1 SGHNT and CDR2 YENEEA. The length of the CDR3 is 15 residues. CDR3 protein: CASSSKQVHQETQYF. The CDR3 bases are TGTGCCAGCAGCTCGAAACAGGTGCATCAAGAGACCCAGTACTTC.

The chain recombines TRBV7-8 with TRBJ2-1; tentative D call: TRBD1 (6 bases). The CDR3 totals 13 residues. V lost 5 bases and J lost 3, with 8 bases in between. CDR1 and CDR2 from the germline V gene are SGHVS and FQNEAQ. CDR3 protein: CASSVTGYNEQFF. In DNA form, the CDR3 reads TGTGCCAGCAGCGTGACAGGCTACAATGAGCAGTTCTTC.

The chain links TRBV11-2 to TRBJ2-3; 14 bases are a match to TRBD2. V lost 1 base, J lost 6 bases, and 12 bases stayed unmatched. The germline gives CDR1 SGHAT, CDR2 FQNNGV. CDR3 length: 19 amino acids. CDR3 in amino acids: CASSLVGTSGRGVTDTQYF. CDR3 coding DNA: TGTGCCAGCAGCTTAGTGGGGACTAGCGGGAGAGGTGTGACGGATACGCAGTATTTT.

The chain carries TRBV28 and TRBJ2-7; 10 bases match TRBD1. The CDR3 has 13 residues. The germline V gene encodes CDR1 MDHEN and CDR2 SYDVKM. The V gene end was trimmed by 7 bases and the J gene end by 6 bases; junction bases not matched to a gene: 6. The CDR3 DNA is TGTGCCAGCACCCGACAGGGGGCGACCGAGCAGTACTTC. This sequence encodes CASTRQGATEQYF.

The J gene is TRBJ1-2, the V gene TRBV29-1; 9 nucleotides line up with TRBD1. This CDR3 comprises 13 residues. Unmatched junction bases numbered 11, after V lost 7 bases and J lost 8 bases. The germline V gene encodes CDR1 SQVTM and CDR2 ANQGSEA. CDR3: CSAEDRGIRGYTF. The CDR3 region has the DNA TGCAGCGCCGAAGACAGGGGGATAAGGGGCTACACCTTC. Using reference TRBV29-1 and TRBJ1-2 for the parts outside the CDR3, the full variable domain is SAVISQKPSRDICQRGTSLTIQCQVDSQVTMMFWYRQQPGQSLTLIATANQGSEATYESGFVIDKFPISRPNLTFSTLTVSNMSPEDSSIYLCSAEDRGIRGYTFGSGTRLTVV.

The chain has TRBV6-5 and TRBJ1-1, with TRBD1 matching 7 bases. The germline gives CDR1 MNHEY, CDR2 SVGAGI. Unmatched junction bases numbered 7, after V lost 5 bases and J lost 4 bases. This CDR3 region has 14 residues. CDR3 protein: CASSRTGRATEAFF. The DNA of the CDR3 is TGTGCCAGCAGTCGGACAGGTAGAGCCACTGAAGCTTTCTTT.

V and J are TRBV4-1 and TRBJ1-2, with D possibly matching TRBD1 (5 bases). CDR1 and CDR2 (germline): MGHRA, YSYEKL. The V end lost 4 bases, the J end lost 4 bases, and 13 bases lay between the germline ends. The CDR3 is 14 residues long. In DNA, the CDR3 is TGCGCCAGCAGCCCAGGAGCCCAGGGCTATGGCTACACCTTC. This translates into CASSPGAQGYGYTF.

The sample holds a few counts of this clone. This chain links TRBV23-1 with TRBJ1-2; 8 positions match TRBD1. TRBV23-1 is recorded as an ORF, its role being uncertain. Trimming removed 3 bases from V and 11 bases from J; junction bases left unmatched: 5. This CDR3 has 12 residues. The chain's CDR3 is CASSHLQGGYTF. The CDR3 DNA sequence: TGCGCCAGCAGTCACCTACAGGGGGGGTACACCTTC.

The chain is built from TRBV9 and TRBJ2-3, with D possibly TRBD2 on 5 matching bases. The V end was cut by 4 bases, the J end by 6 bases, with 9 bases between. From germline, CDR1 is SGDLS and CDR2 YYNGEE. The CDR3 runs 12 residues. CDR3 DNA: TGTGCCAGCAGCCCCCGGACTGATACGCAGTATTTT. Its translation: CASSPRTDTQYF.

The J gene is TRBJ2-2, the V gene TRBV9; 8 nucleotides align to TRBD2. CDR1 and CDR2 (germline): SGDLS, YYNGEE. The trim removed 3 bases at V and 6 bases at J, leaving 7 bases unmatched. This CDR3 has 15 amino acids. CDR3 nucleotide sequence: TGTGCCAGCAGCGCCCGAGCGGGAGTTCCCGGGGAGCTGTTTTTT. It specifies CASSARAGVPGELFF. Filled out from reference TRBV9 and TRBJ2-2, the complete variable domain reads DSGVTQTPKHLITATGQRVTLRCSPRSGDLSVYWYQQSLDQGLQFLIQYYNGEERAKGNILERFSAQQFPDLHSELNLSSLELGDSALYFCASSARAGVPGELFFGEGSRLTVL.

This chain links TRBV11-3 with TRBJ2-3; the match to TRBD1 covers 7 bases. The CDR3 consists of 15 residues. The trim removed 2 bases at V and 4 bases at J, leaving 6 bases unmatched. Germline CDR1 and CDR2: SGHNT and YENEEA. CDR3 sequence (DNA): TGTGCCAGCAGCTTATCGACAGGGTACCCAGATACGCAGTATTTT. This codes for CASSLSTGYPDTQYF.

The CDR3 loop is CASSSPTGYTEAFF. The CDR3 coding sequence is TGTGCCAGCAGTTCCCCTACAGGGTACACTGAAGCTTTCTTT. This chain uses TRBV28 with TRBJ1-1; D may be TRBD1 (6 bases). V was cut by 4 bases and J by 3 bases, with 12 bases left in between. This CDR3 spans 14 amino acids. Germline lookup yields CDR1 MDHEN and CDR2 SYDVKM. The full variable domain, with the rest looked up from reference TRBV28 and TRBJ1-1, is DVKVTQSSRYLVKRTGEKVFLECVQDMDHENMFWYRQDPGLGLRLIYFSYDVKMKEKGDIPEGYSVSREKKERFSLILESASTNQTSMYLCASSSPTGYTEAFFGQGTRLTVV.